These T cell receptor beta chains were read from a single sample in a study of regulatory T cells in long-lasting Graves disease. A single record per CDR3 protein comes from TCRdb applying MiXCR to the multiplex PCR reads. The sample yields 400,000 to 450,000 distinct CDR3 sequences, about 25% seen once. Sequencing used peripheral blood mononuclear cells (PBMCs), obtained when the disease was refractory, from a patient treated with antithyroid drugs. These receptor sequences come from a female donor with Graves disease. Both conserved end residues are trimmed from each CDR3. The order of the fields is CDR3 protein, J gene, V gene.

ASSLDWGRGRTEAF	TRBJ1-1	TRBV5-1
SARSASGIYEQY	TRBJ2-7	TRBV20-1
ASSMTQNYGYT	TRBJ1-2	TRBV19
SARAPLGSSYEQY	TRBJ2-7	TRBV20-1
ASREGLTTGELF	TRBJ2-2	TRBV12-3/TRBV12-4
ASRVGDGYT	TRBJ1-2	TRBV2
ASSQRAGAHLYEQY	TRBJ2-7	TRBV14
ASSEGVSPLH	TRBJ1-6	TRBV2
ASSVWGQTNQPQH	TRBJ1-5	TRBV2
ASSPRWAANTEAF	TRBJ1-1	TRBV11-1
ASSVGGTNEKLF	TRBJ1-4	TRBV19
AWSSQWGSSGANVLT	TRBJ2-6	TRBV30
ASSTGTGGNQPQH	TRBJ1-5	TRBV5-1
ASSFWASGRVGVTQY	TRBJ2-3	TRBV11-2
ASSLGGTGGIQPQH	TRBJ1-5	TRBV7-2
ASSPGGPGANVLT	TRBJ2-6	TRBV7-2
ASSSRTGTGYEQY	TRBJ2-7	TRBV28
AISRDTGELF	TRBJ2-2	TRBV10-3
ASSPRAAQIGEQY	TRBJ2-7	TRBV7-9
ASSQVLNEKLF	TRBJ1-4	TRBV4-3
ASSVEERGEYGYT	TRBJ1-2	TRBV9
ASSYRVGNTEAF	TRBJ1-1	TRBV6-9
ASSSSGRETDTQY	TRBJ2-3	TRBV2
ASSKDRINSPLH	TRBJ1-6	TRBV10-1
ATSANGYEQY	TRBJ2-7	TRBV24-1
ASSYGGSVFYEQY	TRBJ2-7	TRBV6-5
ASSQQNTGELF	TRBJ2-2	TRBV6-1
SGRQGQETQY	TRBJ2-5	TRBV20-1
ASSFGGLAF	TRBJ1-1	TRBV11-2
ASRTLASSYEQY	TRBJ2-7	TRBV19
ASSSAHGPYNVLT	TRBJ2-6	TRBV7-2
ASSSLSGQTGYEQF	TRBJ2-1	TRBV7-2